Listed below are T cell receptor beta chains from one sample, sequenced in a study of blood T cells in healthy people across ages. TCRdb re-called the 5' RACE reads with MiXCR, one entry per CDR3 protein. Found here are around 1,000,000 distinct CDR3 sequences, about 23% of them singletons; the top ten hold approximately 0.71%. The sample was also linked to a second study, of T cells of mothers and their children.

The specimen sequenced was blood. These receptors were obtained from a girl aged 2 to 9 in good health. Both conserved end residues are part of each CDR3. D genes are given only for firm matches. Size tells how often a clone was seen (once, few, many) or the class of an expanded clone, and some rows leave it out.

d_call,clone_size,j_call,v_call,cdr3_aa,cdr3_nt
NA,few,TRBJ2-5,TRBV29-1,CSVDRATSFQETQYF,TGCAGCGTTGATCGGGCCACCAGCTTCCAAGAGACCCAGTACTTC
TRBD1,NA,TRBJ1-1,TRBV27,CASSYRWTGQAFF,TGTGCCAGCAGTTATCGGTGGACAGGGCAAGCTTTCTTT
NA,few,TRBJ2-1,TRBV20-1,CSPGHGNTGNEQFF,TGCAGCCCCGGGCACGGAAACACGGGAAATGAGCAGTTCTTC
TRBD2,few,TRBJ2-4,TRBV11-2,CASSPPGRGNIQYF,TGTGCCAGCAGCCCACCTGGGAGGGGAAACATTCAGTACTTC
NA,NA,TRBJ1-3,TRBV19,CASRIGDFGSGNTIYF,TGTGCCAGCCGCATTGGGGATTTTGGATCTGGAAACACCATATATTTT
NA,NA,TRBJ1-5,TRBV9,CASSVDLMEPQHF,TGTGCCAGCAGCGTGGACCTCATGGAGCCCCAGCATTTT
NA,few,TRBJ2-7,TRBV7-9,CASALSYEQYF,TGTGCCAGCGCACTTTCTTACGAGCAGTACTTC
TRBD2,few,TRBJ2-2,TRBV27,CASSASSGIGGELFF,TGTGCCAGCAGTGCCTCTAGCGGGATAGGCGGGGAGCTGTTTTTT
NA,few,TRBJ2-5,TRBV11-1,CASSTFGQKTQYF,TGTGCCAGCAGCACATTCGGACAGAAGACCCAGTACTTC
TRBD1,NA,TRBJ1-2,TRBV6-5,CASSRSPGTGDGYTF,TGTGCCAGCAGCCGATCTCCCGGGACAGGGGATGGCTACACCTTC
NA,NA,TRBJ2-7,TRBV28,CASSIMAPDEQYF,TGTGCCAGCAGTATTATGGCCCCGGACGAGCAGTACTTC
TRBD1,NA,TRBJ1-1,TRBV6-6,CARSSTGQGHTEAFF,TGTGCCCGCAGCTCGACGGGACAGGGACACACTGAAGCTTTCTTT
NA,few,TRBJ2-1,TRBV2,CASKVLRVQWLEQFF,TGTGCCAGCAAGGTTTTAAGGGTGCAGTGGCTAGAGCAGTTCTTC
TRBD2,few,TRBJ2-1,TRBV4-3,CASSQDAGGPSEQFF,TGCGCCAGCAGCCAAGACGCGGGGGGGCCAAGTGAGCAGTTCTTC
TRBD1,few,TRBJ2-3,TRBV7-6,CASSLFPVDRDEATDTQYF,TGTGCCAGTAGCTTATTCCCAGTCGACAGGGACGAGGCCACAGATACGCAGTATTTT
NA,NA,TRBJ2-5,TRBV24-1,CATSDQGIETQYF,TGTGCCACCAGTGATCAGGGAATAGAGACCCAGTACTTC
NA,NA,TRBJ2-7,TRBV29-1,CSVYLDGVRYKQYF,TGCAGCGTTTATCTGGACGGGGTTCGCTACAAGCAGTACTTC
NA,few,TRBJ2-3,TRBV20-1,CSAINADQRITDTQYF,TGCAGTGCTATAAACGCGGACCAAAGAATAACAGATACGCAGTATTTT
NA,NA,TRBJ1-3,TRBV9,CASSSTSSSGNTIYF,TGTGCCAGCAGTTCGACTAGTTCCTCTGGAAACACCATATATTTT
TRBD1,NA,TRBJ1-1,TRBV20-1,CSATIQGAGAEAFF,TGCAGTGCTACTATACAGGGGGCGGGAGCTGAAGCTTTCTTT
NA,NA,TRBJ1-2,TRBV2,CASSERVGFYGYTF,TGTGCCAGCAGTGAAAGGGTCGGATTCTATGGCTACACCTTC
NA,few,TRBJ2-2,TRBV12-5,CASGFPANTGELFF,TGTGCTAGTGGTTTTCCGGCCAACACCGGGGAGCTGTTTTTT
NA,NA,TRBJ2-1,TRBV20-1,CSALGDKVGNEQFF,TGCAGTGCATTGGGGGACAAGGTCGGCAATGAGCAGTTCTTC
NA,few,TRBJ2-4,TRBV12-3/TRBV12-4,CASSLHPHPIPYF,TGTGCCAGCAGTTTACATCCGCACCCCATTCCGTACTTC
NA,NA,TRBJ2-2,TRBV13,CASSLEDPGKLFF,TGTGCCAGCAGCTTAGAGGATCCCGGGAAGCTGTTTTTT
NA,few,TRBJ1-2,TRBV28,CASRTAGVEHYGYTF,TGTGCCAGCAGGACGGCAGGGGTCGAACACTATGGCTACACCTTC
NA,NA,TRBJ2-3,TRBV29-1,CSVVNGNTDTQYF,TGCAGCGTCGTCAACGGGAACACAGATACGCAGTATTTT
NA,NA,TRBJ1-2,TRBV29-1,CSVLSGTSYGYTF,TGCAGCGTTCTGTCGGGTACCTCCTATGGCTACACCTTC
NA,NA,TRBJ1-1,TRBV12-3/TRBV12-4,CASTRTSLNTEAFF,TGTGCCAGCACCCGGACATCATTGAACACTGAAGCTTTCTTT
NA,few,TRBJ2-5,TRBV3-1,CASSHPRSLITQETQYF,TGTGCCAGCAGCCATCCTAGAAGCCTCATAACACAAGAGACCCAGTACTTC
TRBD2,NA,TRBJ2-6,TRBV11-2,CASSFRASGTPGANVLTF,TGTGCCAGCAGCTTTCGGGCTAGCGGGACCCCTGGGGCCAACGTCCTGACTTTC
NA,NA,TRBJ2-1,TRBV28,CASSFLVNEQFF,TGTGCCAGCAGTTTTTTAGTAAATGAGCAGTTCTTC